One and the same sample provided the 23 T cell receptor beta chains below, sequenced in a study of Ad26.COV2.S vaccination and SARS-CoV-2 variants. Treatment reported: about 20 received Ad26.COV2.S at low or high dose, single or two shots; roughly five received placebo; per-sample allocation not given. All samples were drawn on day 63, counting from the first vaccine or placebo injection. Produced via immunoSEQ multiplex PCR; TCRdb's table is partial and in-frame only. The sample holds about 680,000 clones, more than 70% seen once. Sequenced material: peripheral blood, taken in a trial of Ad26.COV2.S vaccine versus placebo. The receptors shown here come from a person between 18 and 60 years old who received the Ad26.COV2.S COVID-19 vaccine or a placebo.

The V gene is TRBV7-2, the J gene TRBJ1-2; TRBD1 matches 10 bases. The CDR3 has 13 residues. Germline V CDR1 and CDR2: SGHTA, FQGNSA. The V gene end was trimmed by 4 bases and the J gene end by 5 bases; junction bases not matched to a gene: 1. The CDR3 nucleotides read TGTGCCAGCAGCTCGGACAGGGGGTATGGCTACACCTTC. Encoded protein: CASSSDRGYGYTF.

The chain recombines TRBV29-1 with TRBJ1-1, with a weak D call TRBD1 (5 bases). The CDR3 runs to 16 residues. V was shortened by 0 bases and J by 1 base, with 15 bases between the two germline ends. The germline gives CDR1 SQVTM, CDR2 ANQGSEA. The CDR3 nucleotides are TGCAGCGTTGAAGAGAGGTCGGGCGGACAGAACACTGAAGCTTTCTTT. Its protein is CSVEERSGGQNTEAFF. Full variable domain (remainder filled in from reference TRBV29-1 and TRBJ1-1): SAVISQKPSRDICQRGTSLTIQCQVDSQVTMMFWYRQQPGQSLTLIATANQGSEATYESGFVIDKFPISRPNLTFSTLTVSNMSPEDSSIYLCSVEERSGGQNTEAFFGQGTRLTVV.

The genes are TRBV30 and TRBJ2-5, with unresolved D. The germline gives CDR1 GTSNPN, CDR2 SVGIG (reference sequence). This CDR3 has 10 residues. V lost 0 bases to trimming and J lost 7 bases, with 3 bases between them. CDR3 protein: CAWSVGTQYF. The CDR3 region has the DNA TGTGCCTGGAGTGTAGGGACCCAGTACTTC. The variable domain in full, completed from reference TRBV30 and TRBJ2-5, reads SQTIHQWPATLVQPVGSPLSLECTVEGTSNPNLYWYRQAAGRGLQLLFYSVGIGQISSEVPQNLSASRPQDRQFILSSKKLLLSDSGFYLCAWSVGTQYFGPGTRLLVL.

This sequence joins TRBV12-5 and TRBJ2-2; 8 positions agree with TRBD2. V shed 0 bases, J shed 6 bases, and the junction held 12 bases outside the gene matches. The CDR3 is 18 amino acids. CDR1 LGHNT and CDR2 FRNRAP come from the germline V gene. This CDR3 is CASGLVTPGLVRPGELFF. The CDR3 bases are TGTGCTAGTGGTTTGGTAACTCCGGGACTAGTTCGTCCCGGGGAGCTGTTTTTT.

CDR3 sequence: CASSYRRGLDGYTF. In nucleotides, the CDR3 is TGTGCCAGCAGTTACCGTCGAGGGCTGGATGGCTACACCTTC. The rearrangement links TRBV6-5 to TRBJ1-2; D call uncertain. The V end was cut by 2 bases, the J end by 6 bases, with 13 bases between. The CDR3 is made up of 14 amino acids. Germline V gene sequence: CDR1 MNHEY, CDR2 SVGAGI.

DNA for the CDR3: TGTGCCATCAGTGTGGCTAGCGGGAGCTCCTACGAGCAGTACTTC. Its translation: CAISVASGSSYEQYF. The chain carries TRBV10-3 and TRBJ2-7; 10 nucleotides match TRBD2. Germline values: CDR1 ENHRY, CDR2 SYGVKD. The CDR3 runs to 15 residues. The V and J ends lost 4 bases and 0 bases, in that order; junction bases with no gene match: 3.

The V call is TRBV30, the J call TRBJ2-7; 8 bases fit TRBD2. The CDR3 totals 15 residues. V dropped 3 bases and J dropped 1; count of bases not matched to a gene: 8. Germline-derived CDR1 and CDR2 are GTSNPN and SVGIG (reference sequence). CDR3 nucleotide sequence: TGTGCCTGGAGGGGGGAGCGGGGGAATTCCTACGAGCAGTACTTC. Its protein product is CAWRGERGNSYEQYF. The variable domain in full, with the rest retrieved from reference TRBV30 and TRBJ2-7, is SQTIHQWPATLVQPVGSPLSLECTVEGTSNPNLYWYRQAAGRGLQLLFYSVGIGQISSEVPQNLSASRPQDRQFILSSKKLLLSDSGFYLCAWRGERGNSYEQYFGPGTRLTVT.

The gene calls are TRBV10-3 and TRBJ2-7; 9 nucleotides align to TRBD2. The CDR3 spans 16 residues. The junction had 6 bases not matched to a gene; V was cut back by 3 bases and J by 0 bases. Looked up from germline, CDR1 is ENHRY and CDR2 is SYGVKD. For the CDR3, the DNA is TGTGCCATCAGTGAAAAAGCGGGGGGATACTCCTACGAGCAGTACTTC. This translates into CAISEKAGGYSYEQYF.

CDR3 residues: CASSTGQGRSGYTF. As DNA, the CDR3 is TGTGCCAGCAGTACCGGACAGGGACGAAGTGGCTACACCTTC. The genes are TRBV6-5 and TRBJ1-2, with 8 bases that match TRBD1. J was trimmed by 7 bases and V by 5 bases; bases with no gene match: 9. Germline lookup yields CDR1 MNHEY and CDR2 SVGAGI. The CDR3 runs to 14 residues.

The V call is TRBV6-1, the J call TRBJ2-1, with 8 bases identical to TRBD2. The ends lost 1 base at V and 7 bases at J; junction bases unmatched: 6. The length of the CDR3 is 15 residues. The germline V gene has CDR1 MNHNS and CDR2 SASEGT. The CDR3: CASSEGSGGPNEQFF. The CDR3 DNA follows: TGTGCCAGCAGTGAAGGGTCGGGGGGGCCTAATGAGCAGTTCTTC.

J is TRBJ2-7 and V is TRBV19, with D tentatively TRBD1 (6 bases). This CDR3 is built from 13 residues. Germline V gives CDR1 LNHDA, CDR2 SQIVND (reference sequence). V dropped 6 bases and J dropped 2 bases, with 11 bases sitting between them. The CDR3, as DNA: TGTGCCAGTAGCCTGGGGGACACCTACGAGCAGTACTTC. Translation: CASSLGDTYEQYF.

The chain uses TRBV6-1 and TRBJ2-1; D not certain. The germline V and J ends were trimmed by 1 base and 8 bases, with 9 bases remaining between them. Per the germline V gene, CDR1 is MNHNS and CDR2 is SASEGT. The CDR3 runs 13 residues. CDR3 sequence: CASSEGYRYEQFF. CDR3 bases: TGTGCCAGCAGTGAAGGTTACCGCTATGAGCAGTTCTTC.

The gene calls are TRBV27 and TRBJ1-2; 9 nucleotides line up with TRBD1. Looked up from germline, CDR1 is MNHEY and CDR2 is SMNVEV (reference sequence). The CDR3 has 15 amino acids. The junction had 9 bases not matched to a gene; V was cut back by 6 bases and J by 4 bases. DNA for the CDR3: TGTGCCAGCAGGGGAATGACAGGGGGAGCCTATGGCTACACCTTC. Protein sequence: CASRGMTGGAYGYTF.

The CDR3 DNA is TGCGCCAGCAGCTCCTATGGGGGGACAGATACGCAGTATTTT. Encoded protein: CASSSYGGTDTQYF. V and J are TRBV10-2 and TRBJ2-3, with D possibly TRBD2 on 6 matching bases. The length of the CDR3 is 14 residues. Trimming left V 6 bases short and J 3 bases short, with 13 bases between. The germline gives CDR1 WSHSY, CDR2 SAAADI.

The chain has TRBV19 and TRBJ2-7; 7 bases match TRBD1. Germline values: CDR1 LNHDA, CDR2 SQIVND (reference sequence). V dropped 3 bases and J dropped 3; count of bases not matched to a gene: 5. This CDR3 comprises 14 residues. CDR3 in DNA: TGTGCCAGTAGTATCAGTGGGACAGACTACGAGCAGTACTTC. This gives the protein CASSISGTDYEQYF.

V usage is TRBV20-1 and J usage is TRBJ2-1; 7 nucleotides agree with TRBD2. The CDR3 is made up of 14 amino acids. In germline, CDR1 is DFQATT, CDR2 SNEGSKA (reference sequence). After removal of 3 bases from V and 8 bases from J, the junction contained 10 bases not matched to a gene. The CDR3 DNA is TGCAGTGCTAGTAAGGCGGGAGTTATATATGAGCAGTTCTTC. It yields the protein CSASKAGVIYEQFF.

This sequence joins TRBV15 and TRBJ2-1, with TRBD2 identical over 8 bases. V shed 2 bases and J 2 bases; nucleotides not matched to a gene: 5. This CDR3 region has 16 residues. The germline V gene has CDR1 LNHNV and CDR2 YYDKDF (reference sequence). The CDR3 DNA reads TGTGCCACCAGCAGATCACTAGCGGAACCCTACAATGAGCAGTTCTTC. This gives the protein CATSRSLAEPYNEQFF.

The chain couples TRBV7-2 to TRBJ2-1; the D gene is possibly TRBD1 (5 bases). The CDR3 is 15 residues long. Per the germline V gene, CDR1 is SGHTA and CDR2 is FQGNSA. V lost 5 bases, J lost 7 bases, and 18 bases lay in between. The CDR3 reads CASSLWGGQANEQFF. CDR3 nucleotide sequence: TGTGCCAGCAGCCTTTGGGGCGGCCAGGCAAATGAGCAGTTCTTC.

The chain links TRBV7-8 to TRBJ2-7, with 7 bases that match TRBD1. This CDR3 comprises 15 residues. CDR1 SGHVS and CDR2 FQNEAQ come from the germline V gene. With 5 bases clipped from V and 3 bases from J, the junction kept 10 bases outside the gene matches. The CDR3 DNA sequence: TGTGCCAGCAGCCGAGGGACAGCTCTTATCTACGAGCAGTACTTC. Translating it yields CASSRGTALIYEQYF.

The V gene is TRBV2, the J gene TRBJ2-3, with TRBD1 matching 9 bases. This CDR3 has 14 residues. The germline gives CDR1 SNHLY, CDR2 FYNNEI. V trimming: 7 bases; J trimming: 5 bases; junction bases outside the gene matches: 7. The CDR3 region is CASTRTGVVDTQYF. In DNA form, the CDR3 reads TGTGCCAGCACTCGGACAGGGGTGGTAGATACGCAGTATTTT.

Here the CDR3 reads CASSYEQGNNQPQHF. In DNA form, the CDR3 reads TGTGCCAGCAGCTACGAACAGGGGAACAATCAGCCCCAGCATTTT. The chain links TRBV2 to TRBJ1-5; 7 bases agree with TRBD1. The length of the CDR3 is 15 residues. The junction had 8 bases not matched to a gene; V was cut back by 6 bases and J by 3 bases. Germline loops: CDR1 SNHLY, CDR2 FYNNEI. The variable domain in full, completed from reference TRBV2 and TRBJ1-5, reads EPEVTQTPSHQVTQMGQEVILRCVPISNHLYFYWYRQILGQKVEFLVSFYNNEISEKSEIFDDQFSVERPDGSNFTLKIRSTKLEDSAMYFCASSYEQGNNQPQHFGDGTRLSIL.

This chain uses TRBV25-1 with TRBJ1-2, with D perhaps TRBD1 (6 bases). Trimming left V 1 base short and J 8 bases short, with 14 bases between. CDR1 is MGHDK, CDR2 SYGVNS, per germline. CDR3 length equals 14 residues. CDR3 protein: CASSEFAGEGGYTF. DNA for the CDR3: TGTGCCAGCAGTGAATTTGCAGGGGAGGGCGGCTACACCTTC.

The J gene is TRBJ1-1, the V gene TRBV21-1. TRBV21-1 counts as a pseudogene. This CDR3 comprises 12 residues. This CDR3 reads CASSDMNTEAFF. As DNA, the CDR3 is TGTGCCAGCAGCGATATGAACACTGAAGCTTTCTTT.